This TCR beta chain was recorded in a study of cytomegalovirus exposure and HLA in healthy donors. Regarding the study as a whole: One variant, a missense change in DCLRE1C, was linked in a later analysis to TCR beta V- and J-gene trimming.

Germline CDR1 and CDR2: ENHRY and SYGVKD. V lost 2 bases to trimming and J lost 5 bases, with 15 bases between them. This CDR3 has 15 residues. This PCR relied on a set of 60 Vbeta primers and 13 Jbeta primers. Libraries were prepared by immunoSEQ multiplex PCR; TCRdb keeps only in-frame clonotypes and omits some of them. The data hold 200,000 or so clones, with more than 80% observed a single time. Concerning this clone: Its antigen is as yet unknown.

The source material was PBMCs. The gene calls are TRBV10-3 and TRBJ2-5; a weak D match, TRBD2 (6 bases). This clonotype was obtained from a woman in her fifties or sixties in good health and CMV-seropositive. CDR3: CAISEGREDMETQYF. CDR3 nucleotides: TGTGCCATCAGTGAGGGCAGGGAGGACATGGAGACCCAGTACTTC.